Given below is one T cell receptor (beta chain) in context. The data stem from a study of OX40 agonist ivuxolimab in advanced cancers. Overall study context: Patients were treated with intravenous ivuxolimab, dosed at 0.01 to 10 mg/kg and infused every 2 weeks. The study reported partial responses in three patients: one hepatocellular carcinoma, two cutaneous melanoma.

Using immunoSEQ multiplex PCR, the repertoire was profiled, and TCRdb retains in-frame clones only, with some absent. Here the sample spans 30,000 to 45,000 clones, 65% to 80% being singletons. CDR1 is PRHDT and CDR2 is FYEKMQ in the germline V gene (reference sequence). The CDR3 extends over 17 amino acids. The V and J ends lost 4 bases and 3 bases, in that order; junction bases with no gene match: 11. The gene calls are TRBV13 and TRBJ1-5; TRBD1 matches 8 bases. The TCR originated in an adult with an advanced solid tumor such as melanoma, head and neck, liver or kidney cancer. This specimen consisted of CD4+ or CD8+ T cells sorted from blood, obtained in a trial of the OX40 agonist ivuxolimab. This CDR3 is CASSSAKGQAFNQPQHF. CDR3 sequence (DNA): TGTGCCAGCAGCTCGGCCAAGGGACAGGCCTTCAATCAGCCCCAGCATTTT.